This T cell receptor (beta chain) was found in a study of T cell responses to AZD1222 COVID-19 vaccine. Whole-study results and caveats: Baseline seropositives among AZD1222 recipients totaled only 5 or 6. Reportedly, nearly half the spike-specific TCRs target unmutated variant regions. A mostly white British donor set with more females was recruited, and clonal diversity was possibly underestimated.

Comments on this clone: Its target is not known.

The CDR3 is 14 amino acids. Germline CDR1 reads MNHNS; CDR2 reads SASEGT. V was clipped by 6 bases and J by 1 base, with 9 bases between them. Generated by immunoSEQ multiplex PCR, the TCRdb table keeps only in-frame clones and is missing some. The sample has 140,000 or so clones; 88% are singletons. The source was peripheral blood, collected on day 0 of AZD1222 vaccination. This sequence joins TRBV6-1 and TRBJ2-2, with D possibly matching TRBD2 (6 bases). This receptor was taken from an adult in good health. CDR3 amino acids: CASRAGQNTGELFF. The DNA of the CDR3 is TGTGCCAGCAGGGCGGGGCAGAACACCGGGGAGCTGTTTTTT.